Below, 9 T cell receptor beta chains from the same sample are listed, as sequenced in a study of blood T cell repertoires in COVID-19. Profiled with immunoSEQ multiplex PCR; TCRdb holds only in-frame clones, not every one. The sample yields a few hundred thousand clones, around 85% seen once. The specimen sequenced was peripheral blood. The receptors were gathered from a human donor with COVID-19, enrolled during active disease. The donor label of this sample is uncertain.

V is TRBV28 and J is TRBJ1-1; no clear D gene. The CDR3 sequence is 15 residues long. Looked up from germline, CDR1 is MDHEN and CDR2 is SYDVKM. Trimming cost V 8 bases and J 4 bases, with 20 bases left between them. The CDR3 loop reads CASLHGRRRPTEAFF. CDR3 bases: TGTGCCAGCTTACACGGCCGGAGGCGCCCCACTGAAGCTTTCTTT.

This rearrangement joins TRBV19 to TRBJ1-5, with D unclear. V was clipped by 2 bases and J by 4 bases, with 6 bases between them. The CDR3 contains 13 residues. From germline, CDR1 is LNHDA and CDR2 SQIVND (reference sequence). In nucleotides, the CDR3 is TGTGCCAGTAGTATAAACGCGAATCAGCCCCAGCATTTT. It encodes CASSINANQPQHF.

The CDR3 spells CASSSLLLVTTGNEQFF. In DNA form, the CDR3 reads TGTGCCAGCAGCTCCCTCCTCCTTGTTACTACGGGCAATGAGCAGTTCTTC. The chain combines TRBV11-2 with TRBJ2-1; D is undetermined. The V gene lost 4 bases and the J gene lost 6 bases, with 22 bases spanning the gap. The CDR3 spans 17 residues. In germline, CDR1 is SGHAT, CDR2 FQNNGV. The entire variable domain, with the rest obtained from reference TRBV11-2 and TRBJ2-1, is as follows: EAGVAQSPRYKIIEKRQSVAFWCNPISGHATLYWYQQILGQGPKLLIQFQNNGVVDDSQLPKDRFSAERLKGVDSTLKIQPAKLEDSAVYLCASSSLLLVTTGNEQFFGPGTRLTVL.

This chain links TRBV10-3 with TRBJ1-5; D is unresolved. V lost 11 bases and J lost 7, with 6 bases in between. This CDR3 comprises 9 residues. Per the germline V gene, CDR1 is ENHRY and CDR2 is SYGVKD. The DNA for the CDR3 is TGTGCCTCGGGACAGCCCCAGCATTTT. Translation gives CASGQPQHF.

This clone has a single count. This sample also contains other DNA sequences that code for the same CDR3. V usage is TRBV28 and J usage is TRBJ1-1, with D unresolved. Germline loops: CDR1 MDHEN, CDR2 SYDVKM. The CDR3 loop spans 13 amino acids. Trimming removed 3 bases at V and 1 base at J, with 6 bases between. The DNA of the CDR3 is TGTGCCAGCAGTTTGCTCAGGAACACTGAAGCTTTCTTT. It encodes CASSLLRNTEAFF.

This chain connects TRBV28 to TRBJ2-4; D not certain. This CDR3 has 13 residues. Deletions cut 1 base from V and 7 bases from J, with 8 bases between. Germline-derived CDR1 and CDR2 are MDHEN and SYDVKM. The CDR3 loop is CASSLSSRNIQYF. In nucleotides, the CDR3 is TGTGCCAGCAGTTTATCTTCTAGGAACATTCAGTACTTC.

The rearrangement joins TRBV28 to TRBJ2-1; 8 nucleotides line up with TRBD2. CDR3 length: 14 residues. Germline V gene sequence: CDR1 MDHEN, CDR2 SYDVKM. The junction had 7 bases not matched to a gene; V was cut back by 7 bases and J by 5 bases. The CDR3 nucleotides read TGTGCCAGCATTAGTAGCGGGATACACAATGAGCAGTTCTTC. Translated: CASISSGIHNEQFF.

This sequence joins TRBV30 and TRBJ2-1, with TRBD2 matching 7 bases. Looked up from germline, CDR1 is GTSNPN and CDR2 is SVGIG (reference sequence). The CDR3 contains 14 residues. V trimming: 3 bases; J trimming: 1 base; junction bases outside the gene matches: 3. CDR3 coding DNA: TGTGCCTGGAGAGCGGGAAGGTCCTACAATGAGCAGTTCTTC. This codes for CAWRAGRSYNEQFF. The variable domain in full, completed from reference TRBV30 and TRBJ2-1, reads SQTIHQWPATLVQPVGSPLSLECTVEGTSNPNLYWYRQAAGRGLQLLFYSVGIGQISSEVPQNLSASRPQDRQFILSSKKLLLSDSGFYLCAWRAGRSYNEQFFGPGTRLTVL.

This chain links TRBV27 with TRBJ1-2; 9 bases fit TRBD1. Germline V lookup: CDR1 MNHEY, CDR2 SMNVEV (reference sequence). This CDR3 comprises 17 residues. V lost 5 bases and J lost 4; bases outside the gene matches: 14. This CDR3 is CASSRLGNTGGFYGYTF. In nucleotides, the CDR3 is TGTGCCAGCAGTCGGCTAGGGAACACAGGGGGCTTCTATGGCTACACCTTC.